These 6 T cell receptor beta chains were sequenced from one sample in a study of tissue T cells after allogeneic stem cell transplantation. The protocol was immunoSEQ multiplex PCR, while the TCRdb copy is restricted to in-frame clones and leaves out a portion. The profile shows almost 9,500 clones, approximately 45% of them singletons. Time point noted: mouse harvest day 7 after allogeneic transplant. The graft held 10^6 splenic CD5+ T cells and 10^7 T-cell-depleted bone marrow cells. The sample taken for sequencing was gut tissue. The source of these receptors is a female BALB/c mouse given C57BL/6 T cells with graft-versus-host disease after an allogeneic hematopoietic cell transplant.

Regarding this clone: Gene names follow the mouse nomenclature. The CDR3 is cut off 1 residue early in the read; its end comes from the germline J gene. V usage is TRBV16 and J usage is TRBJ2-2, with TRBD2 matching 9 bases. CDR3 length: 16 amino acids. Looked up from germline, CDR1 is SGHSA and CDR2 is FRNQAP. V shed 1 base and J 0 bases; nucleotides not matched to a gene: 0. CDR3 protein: CASSLAGGANTGQLYF. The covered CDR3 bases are TGTGCAAGCAGCTTAGCTGGGGGGGCAAACACCGGGCAGCTCTAC. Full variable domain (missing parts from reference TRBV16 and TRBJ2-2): NAGVIQTPRHKVTGKGQEATLWCEPISGHSAVFWYRQTIVQGLEFLTYFRNQAPIDDSGMPKERFSAQMPNQSHSTLKIQSTQPQDSAVYLCASSLAGGANTGQLYFGEGSKLTVL.

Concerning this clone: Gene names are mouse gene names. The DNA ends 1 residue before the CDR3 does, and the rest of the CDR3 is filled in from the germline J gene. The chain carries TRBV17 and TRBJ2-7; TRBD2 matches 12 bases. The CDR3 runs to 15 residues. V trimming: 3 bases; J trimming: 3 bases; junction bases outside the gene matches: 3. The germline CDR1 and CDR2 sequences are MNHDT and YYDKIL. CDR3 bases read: TGTGCTAGCAGTAGGACTGGGGGGGCCTTCTATGAACAGTAC. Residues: CASSRTGGAFYEQY. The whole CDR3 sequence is CASSRTGGAFYEQYF.

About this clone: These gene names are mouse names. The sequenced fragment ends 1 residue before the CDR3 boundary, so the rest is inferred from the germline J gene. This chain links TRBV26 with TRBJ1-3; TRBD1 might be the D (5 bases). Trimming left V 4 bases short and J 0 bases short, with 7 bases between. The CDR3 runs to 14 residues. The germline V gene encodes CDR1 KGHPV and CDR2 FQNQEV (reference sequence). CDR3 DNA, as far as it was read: TGTGCCAGCAGTCCCCAGGGTTCTGGAAATACGCTCTAT. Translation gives CASSPQGSGNTLY. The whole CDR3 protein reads CASSPQGSGNTLYF.

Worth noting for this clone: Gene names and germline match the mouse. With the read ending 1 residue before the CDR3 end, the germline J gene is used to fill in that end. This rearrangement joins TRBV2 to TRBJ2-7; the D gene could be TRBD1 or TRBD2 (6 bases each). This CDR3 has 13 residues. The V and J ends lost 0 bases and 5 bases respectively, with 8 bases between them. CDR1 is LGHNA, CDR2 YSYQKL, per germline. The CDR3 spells CASSQERGDEQYF. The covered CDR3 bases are TGTGCCAGCAGCCAAGAGAGGGGGGATGAACAGTAC.

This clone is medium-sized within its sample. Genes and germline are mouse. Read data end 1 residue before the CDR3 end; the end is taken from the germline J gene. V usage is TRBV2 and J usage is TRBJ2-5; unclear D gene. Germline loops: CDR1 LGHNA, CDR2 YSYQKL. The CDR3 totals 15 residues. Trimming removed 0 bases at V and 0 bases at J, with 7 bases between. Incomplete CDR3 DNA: TGTGCCAGCAGCCAAGAAGGGCAAAACCAAGACACCCAGTAC. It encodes CASSQEGQNQDTQY. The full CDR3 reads CASSQEGQNQDTQYF.

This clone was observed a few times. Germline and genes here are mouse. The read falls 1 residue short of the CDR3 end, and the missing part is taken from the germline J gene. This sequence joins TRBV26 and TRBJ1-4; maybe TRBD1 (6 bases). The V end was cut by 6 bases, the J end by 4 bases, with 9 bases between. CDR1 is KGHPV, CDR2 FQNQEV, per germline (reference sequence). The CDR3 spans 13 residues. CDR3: CASSRDNNERLFF. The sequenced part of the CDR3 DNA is TGTGCCAGCAGCCGGGACAACAACGAAAGATTATTT.